A selection of T cell receptor beta chains follows, all from one sample in a study of blood T cell repertoires in COVID-19. Clones were read by immunoSEQ multiplex PCR, and TCRdb kept only the in-frame ones, dropping some. This table holds 150,000 to 200,000 clones, about four fifths found once. The specimen was peripheral blood. These receptors all come from an elderly woman with acute or convalescent COVID-19. Each CDR3 is given with its conserved first and last residue. A D gene is named only where the DNA matches it firmly. Some rows mark clone size as missing; the rest say once, few, many or name a class of expanded clone.

many,TRBJ2-7,TRBV2,-,TGTGCCACCGAGACAGAATCCTACGAGCAGTACTTC,CATETESYEQYF
few,TRBJ1-6,TRBV5-4,-,TGTGCCAGCAGGCCTACAGGGAAAGGCGATTCACCCCTCCACTTT,CASRPTGKGDSPLHF
-,TRBJ1-3,TRBV9,-,TGTGCCAGCAGCGTTGGTCGGAGCTCTGGAAACACCATATATTTT,CASSVGRSSGNTIYF
-,TRBJ1-1,TRBV27,-,TGTGCCAGCAGTTTGTACAGGGAAGGGGTCACTGAAGCTTTCTTT,CASSLYREGVTEAFF
-,TRBJ2-7,TRBV7-9,-,TGTGCCAGCAGCTTAGAGGGGACTCTCTCCTACGAGCAGTACTTC,CASSLEGTLSYEQYF
-,TRBJ1-1,TRBV7-8,-,TGTGCCAGCAGCTTATTTGGCGACACAGCGAACACTGAAGCTTTCTTT,CASSLFGDTANTEAFF
-,TRBJ1-5,TRBV19,TRBD1,TGTGCCAGTAGCACCGGGACAGGGTACAATCAGCCCCAGCATTTT,CASSTGTGYNQPQHF
-,TRBJ2-7,TRBV30,-,TGTGCCTGGACGGGAGCCTACGAGCAGTACTTC,CAWTGAYEQYF
-,TRBJ2-7,TRBV19,-,TGTGCCAGTAGTATCTCTCCGGGGACCTACGAGCAGTACTTC,CASSISPGTYEQYF
-,TRBJ1-5,TRBV4-1,-,TGCGCCAGCAGCCAAGATGAGAGGGATCAGCCCCAGCATTTT,CASSQDERDQPQHF
-,TRBJ1-2,TRBV7-9,TRBD1,TGTGCCAGCAGCTTTACCCGGGACAGCTTATATGGCTACACCTTC,CASSFTRDSLYGYTF
few,TRBJ2-7,TRBV5-1,TRBD1,TGCGCCAGCAGCTTCGGGACAGCACCCTCCTCCTACGAGCAGTACTTC,CASSFGTAPSSYEQYF
-,TRBJ2-7,TRBV5-6,-,TGTGCCAGCAGCTTTCCCCCGTTCCGGGGGACGATGGACGAGCAGTACTTC,CASSFPPFRGTMDEQYF
few,TRBJ2-7,TRBV18,-,TGTGCCAGCTCATCCTCCCGAGACACGAGCTACGAGCAGTACTTC,CASSSSRDTSYEQYF
many,TRBJ2-5,TRBV3-1/TRBV3-2,TRBD2,TGTGCCAGCAGCCCGCGGGAGGGGCGGGAGACCCAGTACTTC,CASSPREGRETQYF
once,TRBJ1-3,TRBV5-6,-,TGTGCCAGCAGCCGGGGGACGGTAGCGGCCACCATATATTTT,CASSRGTVAATIYF
few,TRBJ2-6,TRBV11-2,TRBD1,TGTGCCAGCAGCTACCTGCGACAGGGAGTGTATGGGGCCAACGTCCTGACTTTC,CASSYLRQGVYGANVLTF
-,TRBJ2-7,TRBV28,TRBD2,TGTGCCAGCAGTCCAAGTGGCAGCGGGGGGTACGAGCAGTACTTC,CASSPSGSGGYEQYF
-,TRBJ1-6,TRBV18,TRBD1,TGTGCCAGCTCACCCCTCGGACAGGGGGAGTCACCCCTCCACTTT,CASSPLGQGESPLHF
-,TRBJ1-2,TRBV25-1,-,TGTGCCAGCAGTACCGCGGGGTGGGGTGCGCATGGCTACACCTTC,CASSTAGWGAHGYTF
-,TRBJ1-3,TRBV2,-,TGTGCCAGCACCGCGAGAACTGGAAACACCATATATTTT,CASTARTGNTIYF
few,TRBJ2-1,TRBV25-1,-,TGTGCCAGCAGTGAAATTAGGAGCTCCTACAATGAGCAGTTCTTC,CASSEIRSSYNEQFF
once,TRBJ2-1,TRBV5-1,-,TGCGCCAGCAGCATGATAGCGGCCAGCTCCTACAATGAGCAGTTCTTC,CASSMIAASSYNEQFF
-,TRBJ2-4,TRBV4-2,TRBD1,TGTGCCAGCAGCCATCTTGGGACAGGGATACCAAAGGGCATTCAGTACTTC,CASSHLGTGIPKGIQYF
-,TRBJ1-2,TRBV2,TRBD1,TGTGCCAGCAGTCCTGGACAGGGCCGTGGCTACACCTTC,CASSPGQGRGYTF
-,TRBJ2-5,TRBV11-2,-,TGTGCCAGCAGTTCTTCTTCTGGGAGTGGAGAGACCCAGTACTTC,CASSSSSGSGETQYF
few,TRBJ1-1,TRBV19,-,TGTGCCAGCGAAGGGCGGGAAGGGTTCACTGAAGCTTTCTTT,CASEGREGFTEAFF
-,TRBJ2-7,TRBV18,-,TGTGCCAGCTCACCAGCGGGGTCACCCAACGAGCAGTACTTC,CASSPAGSPNEQYF
once,TRBJ2-2,TRBV6-2/TRBV6-3,TRBD1,TGTGCCAGCAGTACCCAAGACAGGGGGCTAAACACCGGGGAGCTGTTTTTT,CASSTQDRGLNTGELFF
-,TRBJ1-1,TRBV2,-,TGTGCCAGCAGTGGTTGGCAGGGAAGGACTGAAGCTTTCTTT,CASSGWQGRTEAFF
few,TRBJ1-2,TRBV3-1/TRBV3-2,-,TGTGCCAGCAGCCGCCGCGCGACGGGGGACGGTGGCTACACCTTC,CASSRRATGDGGYTF
-,TRBJ2-7,TRBV10-2,TRBD1,TGCGCCAGCCGTTCAGGGGGTCGGGACGAGCAGTACTTC,CASRSGGRDEQYF
many,TRBJ1-6,TRBV6-6,TRBD1,TGTGCCAGCAGTTACTTCGGACAGGGTAGATCACCCCTCCACTTT,CASSYFGQGRSPLHF
-,TRBJ2-5,TRBV27,TRBD1,TGTGCCAGCAGTTTTGACGGCAGGGGGCCGCGGGAGACCCAGTACTTC,CASSFDGRGPRETQYF
-,TRBJ2-2,TRBV6-5,-,TGTGCCAGCAGTCCCCGGACATCCTACACCGGGGAGCTGTTTTTT,CASSPRTSYTGELFF
-,TRBJ2-5,TRBV7-9,-,TGTGCCAGCAGCTGGATTTCGAGGGACCAAGAGACCCAGTACTTC,CASSWISRDQETQYF
-,TRBJ1-1,TRBV6-1,-,TGTGCCAGCAGCCGACCCGGGGGGGAAGCTTTCTTT,CASSRPGGEAFF
-,TRBJ1-6,TRBV7-9,-,TGTGCCAGCAGCTTAGGGGCTGTGGTGGGTTCACCCCTCCACTTT,CASSLGAVVGSPLHF
few,TRBJ2-7,TRBV29-1,TRBD1,TGCAGCGTTGAAGAAAGGGGGCGCTTGTGGCAGTACTTC,CSVEERGRLWQYF
-,TRBJ2-7,TRBV30,-,TGTGCCTGGAGTGGGGCTGGCTACGAGCAGTACTTC,CAWSGAGYEQYF
-,TRBJ2-1,TRBV24-1,TRBD2,TGTGCCACCAGTGATTTGCAGGGGACTAGCAGGGAGTCAAAGTTCTTC,CATSDLQGTSRESKFF
-,TRBJ2-7,TRBV28,TRBD2,TGTGCCAGCAGTTTATTCATGGCTAGCGGGACCAGGAACGAGCAGTACTTC,CASSLFMASGTRNEQYF
-,TRBJ2-2,TRBV6-6,TRBD1,TGTGCCAGCAGTCGCGGACAGGGGCGGGACACCGGGGAGCTGTTTTTT,CASSRGQGRDTGELFF
-,TRBJ1-5,TRBV7-2,TRBD1,TGTGCCAGCAGCAAAGACAGGGTTCCAAATCAGCCCCAGCATTTT,CASSKDRVPNQPQHF
-,TRBJ2-2,TRBV18,TRBD1,TGTGCCAGCTCACCCGGGACAGGGGACACCGGGGAGCTGTTTTTT,CASSPGTGDTGELFF
-,TRBJ1-1,TRBV7-9,-,TGTGCCAGCAGCGTACAGGGCGCGGCGACTGAAGCTTTCTTT,CASSVQGAATEAFF
-,TRBJ1-1,TRBV5-5,-,TGTGCCAGCAGCGCGTCACAGGGTTACACTGAAGCTTTCTTT,CASSASQGYTEAFF